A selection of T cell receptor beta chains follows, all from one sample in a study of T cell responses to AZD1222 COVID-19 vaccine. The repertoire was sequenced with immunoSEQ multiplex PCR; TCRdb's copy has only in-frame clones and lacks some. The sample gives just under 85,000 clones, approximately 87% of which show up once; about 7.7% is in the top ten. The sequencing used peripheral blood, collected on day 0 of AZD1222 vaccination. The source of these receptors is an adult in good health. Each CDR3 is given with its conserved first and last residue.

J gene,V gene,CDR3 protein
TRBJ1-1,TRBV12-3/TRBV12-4,CASSPRFGAFF
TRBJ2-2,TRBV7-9,CASSYRRDPFEELFF
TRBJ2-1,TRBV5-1,CASSLEGLAGVDEQFF
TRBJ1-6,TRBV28,CASSMAGTALNSPLHF
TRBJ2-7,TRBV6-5,CASSFRLAGSEQYF
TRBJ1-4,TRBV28,CASSLPARELEKLFF
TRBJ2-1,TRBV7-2,CASSFRGNNEQFF
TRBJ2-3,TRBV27,CASSLNPTIRSTDTQYF
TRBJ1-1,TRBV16,CASSQGAGTRIF
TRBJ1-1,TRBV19,CASSMQANTEAFF
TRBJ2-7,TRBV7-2,CASSLGSGAYEQYF
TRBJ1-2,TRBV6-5,CASSLGQGGYGYTF
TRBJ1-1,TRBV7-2,CASSSNRGVRTEAFF
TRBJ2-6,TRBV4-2,CASSQDSGQAKANVLTF
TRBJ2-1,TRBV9,CASSVEVSEQFF
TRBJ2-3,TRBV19,CASSLSAGWGTDTQYF
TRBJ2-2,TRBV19,CASSIDQGANTGELFF
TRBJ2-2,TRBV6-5,CASRDLSGSGGELFF
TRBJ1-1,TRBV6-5,CASSSPTVSVTEAFF
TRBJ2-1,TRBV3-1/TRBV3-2,CASSYGTSGTYNEQFF
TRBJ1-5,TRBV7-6,CASSSGGGGNQPQHF
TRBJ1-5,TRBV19,CASSATGDNQPQHF
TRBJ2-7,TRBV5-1,CASSSSEGGTGTYEQYF
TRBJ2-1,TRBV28,CASSAGTSGRGYEQFF
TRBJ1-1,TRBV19,CASSIPGWQTNTEAFF
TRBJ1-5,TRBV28,CASSLSSNQPQHF
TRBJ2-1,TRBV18,CASSLTGGSYNEQFF
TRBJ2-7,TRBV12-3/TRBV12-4,CASSGQGPYEQYF
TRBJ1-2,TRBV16,CASSPTTNYGYTF
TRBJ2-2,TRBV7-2,CASSLGSSGSSGELFF
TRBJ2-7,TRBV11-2,CASSFQEGGEQYF
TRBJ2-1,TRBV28,CASRDRVDEQFF
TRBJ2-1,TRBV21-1,CASSKRGSGRIYNEQFF
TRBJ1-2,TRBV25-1,CASSESVGANYGYTF
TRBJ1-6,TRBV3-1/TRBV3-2,CASSQDGGYALHF
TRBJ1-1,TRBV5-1,CASSPPRDGPMNTEAFF
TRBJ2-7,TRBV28,CASSSSGQGRYEQYF